This T cell receptor (beta chain) comes out of a study of blood T cell repertoires in COVID-19. Study information: T cells, B-cell-depleted T cells, or PBMCs provided the cDNA or gDNA that served as material.

As handled by the study authors: Counts of nucleated cells, estimated from reference gene primer amplification, were obtained. Some clones are missing from TCRdb's copy, which holds only in-frame ones; the method was immunoSEQ multiplex PCR. The V and J calls and the clone size are those of that table, but D and trimming were determined from the DNA. The table includes 25,000 to 40,000 clones, approximately 91% detected once. This TCR came from a human donor in a cohort sampled during active COVID-19. The sequencing input was peripheral blood.

This CDR3 reads CATSGTLGETQYF. The CDR3 DNA follows: TGTGCCACCTCGGGAACCCTGGGAGAGACCCAGTACTTC. This chain links TRBV19 with TRBJ2-5; perhaps TRBD2 as D (5 bases). CDR1 LNHDA and CDR2 SQIVND come from the germline V gene (reference sequence). The CDR3 has 13 amino acids. V was shortened by 10 bases and J by 4 bases, with 16 bases between the two germline ends.